This T cell receptor beta chain emerged from a study of cytomegalovirus exposure and HLA in healthy donors. Whole-study results and caveats: Later, an analysis showed that TCR beta chains associated with HLA were more clonally expanded than others that were equally common. Later genetic work tied a missense DCLRE1C variant to beta-chain V and J trimming.

13 Jbeta primers and 60 Vbeta primers were used for the PCR. Here immunoSEQ multiplex PCR was the method, and the copy in TCRdb shows in-frame clones only, minus some. The sample has 110,000 to 150,000 clones; around 80% are singletons. V dropped 0 bases and J dropped 9; count of bases not matched to a gene: 7. The CDR3 sequence is 15 residues long. Germline loops: CDR1 SGHVS, CDR2 FNYEAQ. Concerning this clone itself: Its cognate antigen is unknown.

This receptor was taken from a man aged 35 to 55 in good health and CMV-seropositive. The sequenced sample consisted of PBMCs. The V and J genes are TRBV7-6 and TRBJ2-1; 8 bases align to TRBD2. CDR3 bases: TGTGCCAGCAGCTTAGCGTTCGCGGGGGGTAGTGAGCAGTTCTTC. This encodes CASSLAFAGGSEQFF.